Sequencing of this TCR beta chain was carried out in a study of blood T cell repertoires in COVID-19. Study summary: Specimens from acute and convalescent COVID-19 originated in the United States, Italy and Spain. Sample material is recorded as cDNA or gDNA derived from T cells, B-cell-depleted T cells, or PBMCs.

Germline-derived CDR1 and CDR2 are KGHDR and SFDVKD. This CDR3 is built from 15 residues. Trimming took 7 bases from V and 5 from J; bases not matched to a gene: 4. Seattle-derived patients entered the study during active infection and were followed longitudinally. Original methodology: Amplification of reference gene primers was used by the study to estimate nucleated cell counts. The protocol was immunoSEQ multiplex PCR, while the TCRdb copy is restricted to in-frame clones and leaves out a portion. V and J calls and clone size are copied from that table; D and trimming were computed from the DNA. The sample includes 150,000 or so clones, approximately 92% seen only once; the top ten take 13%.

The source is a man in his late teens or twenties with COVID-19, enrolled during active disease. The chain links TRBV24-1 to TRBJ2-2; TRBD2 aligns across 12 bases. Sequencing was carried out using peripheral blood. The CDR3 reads CATSPGTSGTGELFF. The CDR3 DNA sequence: TGTGCCACCAGCCCCGGGACTAGCGGGACCGGGGAGCTGTTTTTT.